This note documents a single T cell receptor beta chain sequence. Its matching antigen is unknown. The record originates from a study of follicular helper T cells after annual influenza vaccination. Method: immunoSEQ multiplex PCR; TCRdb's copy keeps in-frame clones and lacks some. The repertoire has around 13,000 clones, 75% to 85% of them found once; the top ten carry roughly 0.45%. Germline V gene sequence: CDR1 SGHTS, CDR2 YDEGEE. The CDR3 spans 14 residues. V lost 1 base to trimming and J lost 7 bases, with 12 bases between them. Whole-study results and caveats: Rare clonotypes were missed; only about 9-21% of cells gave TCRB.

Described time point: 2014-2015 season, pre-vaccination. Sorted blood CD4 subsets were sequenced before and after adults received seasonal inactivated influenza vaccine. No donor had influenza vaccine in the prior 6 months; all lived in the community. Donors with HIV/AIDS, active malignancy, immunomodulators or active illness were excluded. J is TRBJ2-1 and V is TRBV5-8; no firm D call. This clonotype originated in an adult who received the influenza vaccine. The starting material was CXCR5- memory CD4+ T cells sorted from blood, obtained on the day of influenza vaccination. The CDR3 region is CASSLYTAMNEQFF. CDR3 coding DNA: TGTGCCAGCAGCTTGTACACAGCGATGAATGAGCAGTTCTTC.